One T cell receptor beta chain is described in this entry. Profiled with immunoSEQ multiplex PCR; TCRdb holds only in-frame clones, not every one. The sample carries about 240,000 clones, around 87% recorded once. V was clipped by 1 base and J by 7 bases, with 11 bases between them. Germline V gene sequence: CDR1 SGHDT, CDR2 YYEEEE. The CDR3 length is 13 residues. The source of the sample is a study of blood T cell repertoires in COVID-19. This TCR was sampled from an older woman with active or convalescent COVID-19. The V and J genes are TRBV5-6 and TRBJ1-2; unclear D gene. What was sequenced was peripheral blood. The chain's CDR3 is CASSLTSRGGYTF. In DNA form, the CDR3 reads TGTGCCAGCAGCTTGACCTCAAGAGGTGGCTACACCTTC.